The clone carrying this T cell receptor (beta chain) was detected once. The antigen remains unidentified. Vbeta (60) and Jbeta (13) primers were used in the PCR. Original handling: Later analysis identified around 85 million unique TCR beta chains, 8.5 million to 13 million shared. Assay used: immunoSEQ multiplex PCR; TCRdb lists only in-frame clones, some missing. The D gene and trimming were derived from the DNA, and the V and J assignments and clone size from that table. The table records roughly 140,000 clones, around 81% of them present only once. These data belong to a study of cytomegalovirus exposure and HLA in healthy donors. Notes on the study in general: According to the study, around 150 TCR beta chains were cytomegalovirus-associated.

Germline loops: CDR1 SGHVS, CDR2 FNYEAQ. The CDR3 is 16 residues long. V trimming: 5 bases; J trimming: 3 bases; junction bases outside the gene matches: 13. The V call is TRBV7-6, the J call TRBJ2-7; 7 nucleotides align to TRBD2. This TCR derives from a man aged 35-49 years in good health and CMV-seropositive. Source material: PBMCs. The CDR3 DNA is TGTGCCAGCAGCCCGTCCTATGGCGGGAGTGTCTACGAGCAGTACTTC. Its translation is CASSPSYGGSVYEQYF.